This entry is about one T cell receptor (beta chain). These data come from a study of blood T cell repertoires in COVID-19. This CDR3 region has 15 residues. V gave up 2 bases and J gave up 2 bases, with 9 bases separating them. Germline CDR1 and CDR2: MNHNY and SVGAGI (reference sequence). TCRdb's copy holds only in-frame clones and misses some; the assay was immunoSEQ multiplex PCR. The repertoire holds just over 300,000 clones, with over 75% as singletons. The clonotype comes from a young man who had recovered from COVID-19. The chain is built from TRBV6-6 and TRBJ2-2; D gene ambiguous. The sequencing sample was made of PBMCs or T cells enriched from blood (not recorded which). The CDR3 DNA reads TGTGCCAGCAGTTACGAGAGGCCCAACACCGGGGAGCTGTTTTTT. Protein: CASSYERPNTGELFF.